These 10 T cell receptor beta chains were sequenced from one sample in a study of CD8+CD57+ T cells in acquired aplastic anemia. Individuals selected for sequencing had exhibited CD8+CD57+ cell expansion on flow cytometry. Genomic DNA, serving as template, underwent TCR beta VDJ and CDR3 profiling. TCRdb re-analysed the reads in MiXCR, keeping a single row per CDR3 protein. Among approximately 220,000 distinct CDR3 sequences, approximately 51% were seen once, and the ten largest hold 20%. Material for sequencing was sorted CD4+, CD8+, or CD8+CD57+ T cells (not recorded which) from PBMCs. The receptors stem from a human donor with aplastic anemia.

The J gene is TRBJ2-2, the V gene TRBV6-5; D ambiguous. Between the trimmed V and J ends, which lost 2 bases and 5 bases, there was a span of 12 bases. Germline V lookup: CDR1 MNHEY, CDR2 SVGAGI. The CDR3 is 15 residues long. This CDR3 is CASSYPPGSTGELFF. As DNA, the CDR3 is TGTGCCAGCAGTTACCCCCCCGGTTCGACCGGGGAGCTGTTTTTT.

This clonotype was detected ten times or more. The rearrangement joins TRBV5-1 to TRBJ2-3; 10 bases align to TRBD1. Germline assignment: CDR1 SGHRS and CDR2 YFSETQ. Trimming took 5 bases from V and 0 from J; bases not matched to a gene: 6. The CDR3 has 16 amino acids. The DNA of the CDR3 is TGCGCCAGCAGGGAATGGGGACAGGGGAGCACAGATACGCAGTATTTT. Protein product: CASREWGQGSTDTQYF.

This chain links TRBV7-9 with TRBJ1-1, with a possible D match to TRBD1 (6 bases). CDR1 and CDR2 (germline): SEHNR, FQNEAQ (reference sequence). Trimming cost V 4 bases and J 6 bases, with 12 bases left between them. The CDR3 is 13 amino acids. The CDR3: CASSYRDGAEAFF. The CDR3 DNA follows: TGTGCCAGCAGCTACAGGGATGGGGCTGAAGCTTTCTTT.

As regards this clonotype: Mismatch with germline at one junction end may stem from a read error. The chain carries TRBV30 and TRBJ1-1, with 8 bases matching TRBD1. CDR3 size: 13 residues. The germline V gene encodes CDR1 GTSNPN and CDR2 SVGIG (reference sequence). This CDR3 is CTWSTGVNTEAFF. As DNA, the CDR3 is TGTACCTGGTCGACAGGGGTGAACACTGAAGCTTTCTTT.

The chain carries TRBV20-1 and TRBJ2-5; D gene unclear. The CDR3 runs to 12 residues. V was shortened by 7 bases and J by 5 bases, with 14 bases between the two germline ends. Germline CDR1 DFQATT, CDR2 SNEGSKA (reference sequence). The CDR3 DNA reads TGCAGTGGAAGAACCGCCGGGGAGACCCAGTACTTC. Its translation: CSGRTAGETQYF.

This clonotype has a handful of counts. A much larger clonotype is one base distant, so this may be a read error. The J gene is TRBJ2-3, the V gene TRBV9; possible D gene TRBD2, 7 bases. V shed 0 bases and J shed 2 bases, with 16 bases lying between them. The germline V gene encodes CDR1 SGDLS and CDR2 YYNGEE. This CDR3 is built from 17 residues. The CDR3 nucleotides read TGTGCCAGCAGCGTAGGCAGACGGGGGGCCGCCACAGATACGCAGTATTTT. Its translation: CASSVGRRGAATDTQYF.

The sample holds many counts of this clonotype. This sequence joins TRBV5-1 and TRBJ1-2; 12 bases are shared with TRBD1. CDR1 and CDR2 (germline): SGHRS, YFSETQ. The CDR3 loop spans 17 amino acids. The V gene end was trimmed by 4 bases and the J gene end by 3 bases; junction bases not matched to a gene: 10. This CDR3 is CASSKLPGTGGDYGYTF. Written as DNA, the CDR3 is TGCGCCAGCAGCAAACTACCCGGGACAGGGGGCGACTATGGCTACACCTTC.

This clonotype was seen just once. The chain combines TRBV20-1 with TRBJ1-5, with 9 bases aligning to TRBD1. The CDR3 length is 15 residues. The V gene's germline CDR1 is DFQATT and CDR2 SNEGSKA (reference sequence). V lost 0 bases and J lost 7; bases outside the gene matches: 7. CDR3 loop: CSARDGTGLGQPQHF. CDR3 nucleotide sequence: TGCAGTGCTAGAGATGGGACAGGGTTGGGCCAGCCCCAGCATTTT.

This chain's CDR3 is CASSYSIDPRAAGGQTYEQYF. The CDR3 DNA is TGTGCCAGCAGTTACTCGATAGATCCCCGGGCAGCGGGGGGGCAGACCTACGAGCAGTACTTC. V usage is TRBV12-3 or TRBV12-4 and J usage is TRBJ2-7; 10 nucleotides align to TRBD2. CDR3 length equals 21 residues. V shed 4 bases, J shed 2 bases, and the junction held 23 bases outside the gene matches.

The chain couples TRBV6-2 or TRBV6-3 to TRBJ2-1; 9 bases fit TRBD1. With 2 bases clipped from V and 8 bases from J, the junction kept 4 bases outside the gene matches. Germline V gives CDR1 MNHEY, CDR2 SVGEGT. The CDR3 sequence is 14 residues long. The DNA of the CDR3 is TGTGCCAGCAGTTACCGGGACAGGGACGATGAGCAGTTCTTC. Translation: CASSYRDRDDEQFF.